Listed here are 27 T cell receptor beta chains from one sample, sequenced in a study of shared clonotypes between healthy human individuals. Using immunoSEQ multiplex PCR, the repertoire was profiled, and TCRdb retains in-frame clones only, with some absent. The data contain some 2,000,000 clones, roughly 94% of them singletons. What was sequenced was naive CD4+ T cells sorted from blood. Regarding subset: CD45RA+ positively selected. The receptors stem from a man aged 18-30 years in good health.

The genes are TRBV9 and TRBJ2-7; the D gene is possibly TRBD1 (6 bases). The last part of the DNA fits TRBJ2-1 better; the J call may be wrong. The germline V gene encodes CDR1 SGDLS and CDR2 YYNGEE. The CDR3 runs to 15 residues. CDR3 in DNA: TGTGCCAGCAGCACCACAGGGACATCCTACAATGAGCAGTTCTTC. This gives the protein CASSTTGTSYNEQFF.

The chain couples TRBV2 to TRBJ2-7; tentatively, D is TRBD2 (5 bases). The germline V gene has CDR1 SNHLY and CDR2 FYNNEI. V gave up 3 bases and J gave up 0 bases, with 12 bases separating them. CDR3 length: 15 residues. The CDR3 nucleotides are TGTGCCAGCAGTGACGACTACGCTCGCTCCTACGAGCAGTACTTC. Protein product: CASSDDYARSYEQYF. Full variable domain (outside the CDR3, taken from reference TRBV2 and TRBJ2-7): EPEVTQTPSHQVTQMGQEVILRCVPISNHLYFYWYRQILGQKVEFLVSFYNNEISEKSEIFDDQFSVERPDGSNFTLKIRSTKLEDSAMYFCASSDDYARSYEQYFGPGTRLTVT.

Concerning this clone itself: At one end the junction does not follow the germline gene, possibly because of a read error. CDR3 amino acids: CASRLEGGRDSPLHF. The CDR3 region has the DNA TGTGCCAGCAGATTGGAGGGAGGGAGGGATTCACCCCTCCACTTT. The rearrangement links TRBV5-4 to TRBJ1-6; D unclear. CDR1 is SGHNT, CDR2 YYREEE, per germline (reference sequence). The CDR3 has 15 residues.

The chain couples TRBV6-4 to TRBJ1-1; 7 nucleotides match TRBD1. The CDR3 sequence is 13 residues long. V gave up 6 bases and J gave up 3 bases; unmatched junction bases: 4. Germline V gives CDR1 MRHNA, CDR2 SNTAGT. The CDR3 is CASSTGAHTEAFF. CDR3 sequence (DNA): TGTGCCAGCAGCACAGGGGCACACACTGAAGCTTTCTTT.

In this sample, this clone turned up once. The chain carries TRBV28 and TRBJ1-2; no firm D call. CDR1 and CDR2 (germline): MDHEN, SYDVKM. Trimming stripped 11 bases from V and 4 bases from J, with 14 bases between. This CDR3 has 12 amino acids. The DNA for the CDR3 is TGTGCCTCCACCCCTAAGGGCTATGGCTACACCTTC. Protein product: CASTPKGYGYTF.

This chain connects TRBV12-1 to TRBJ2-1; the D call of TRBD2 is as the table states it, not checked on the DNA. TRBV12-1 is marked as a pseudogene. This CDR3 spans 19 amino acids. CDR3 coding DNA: TGTGCCAGCAGCTTTGGGCTAGCGGGGGATCCTAACTCCTACAATGAGCAGTTCTTC. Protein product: CASSFGLAGDPNSYNEQFF.

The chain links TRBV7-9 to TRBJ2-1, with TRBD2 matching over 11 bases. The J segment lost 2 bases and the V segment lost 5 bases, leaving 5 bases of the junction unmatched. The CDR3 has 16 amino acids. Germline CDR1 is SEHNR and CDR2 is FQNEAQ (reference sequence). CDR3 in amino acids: CASSPRLAGPYNEQFF. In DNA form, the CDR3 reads TGTGCCAGCAGCCCCCGACTAGCGGGACCCTACAATGAGCAGTTCTTC. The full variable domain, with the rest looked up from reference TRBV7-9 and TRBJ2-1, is DTGVSQNPRHKITKRGQNVTFRCDPISEHNRLYWYRQTLGQGPEFLTYFQNEAQLEKSRLLSDRFSAERPKGSFSTLEIQRTEQGDSAMYLCASSPRLAGPYNEQFFGPGTRLTVL.

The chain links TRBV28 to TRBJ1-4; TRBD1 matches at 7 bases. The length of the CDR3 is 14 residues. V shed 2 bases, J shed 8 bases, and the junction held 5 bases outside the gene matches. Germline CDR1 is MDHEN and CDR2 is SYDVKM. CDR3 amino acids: CASSLRQGWEKLFF. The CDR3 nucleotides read TGTGCCAGCAGTTTAAGACAGGGCTGGGAAAAACTGTTTTTT.

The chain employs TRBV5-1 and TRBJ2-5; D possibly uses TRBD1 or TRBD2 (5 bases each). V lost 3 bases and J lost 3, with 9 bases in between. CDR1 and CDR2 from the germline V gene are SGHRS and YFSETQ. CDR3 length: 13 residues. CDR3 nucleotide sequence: TGCGCCAGCAGCTGGAGGACAAAAGAGACCCAGTACTTC. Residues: CASSWRTKETQYF.

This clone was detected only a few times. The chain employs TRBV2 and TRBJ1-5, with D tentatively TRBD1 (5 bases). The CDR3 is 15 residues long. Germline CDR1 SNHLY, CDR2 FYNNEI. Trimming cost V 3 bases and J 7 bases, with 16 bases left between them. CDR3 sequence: CASSDSAGPWQPQHF. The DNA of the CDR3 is TGTGCCAGCAGTGATTCTGCAGGGCCGTGGCAGCCCCAGCATTTT. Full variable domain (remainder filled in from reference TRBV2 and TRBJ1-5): EPEVTQTPSHQVTQMGQEVILRCVPISNHLYFYWYRQILGQKVEFLVSFYNNEISEKSEIFDDQFSVERPDGSNFTLKIRSTKLEDSAMYFCASSDSAGPWQPQHFGDGTRLSIL.

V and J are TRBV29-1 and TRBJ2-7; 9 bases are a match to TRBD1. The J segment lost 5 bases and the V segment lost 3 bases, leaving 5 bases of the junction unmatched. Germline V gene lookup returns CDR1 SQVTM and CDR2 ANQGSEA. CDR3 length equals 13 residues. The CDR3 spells CSVETGGRNEQYF. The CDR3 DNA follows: TGCAGCGTTGAGACAGGGGGTAGAAACGAGCAGTACTTC.

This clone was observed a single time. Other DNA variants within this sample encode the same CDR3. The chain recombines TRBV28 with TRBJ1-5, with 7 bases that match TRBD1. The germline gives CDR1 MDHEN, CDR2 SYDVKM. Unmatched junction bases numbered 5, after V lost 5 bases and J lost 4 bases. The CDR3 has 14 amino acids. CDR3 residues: CASSRQGGNQPQHF. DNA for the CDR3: TGTGCCAGCAGTCGACAGGGCGGAAATCAGCCCCAGCATTTT.

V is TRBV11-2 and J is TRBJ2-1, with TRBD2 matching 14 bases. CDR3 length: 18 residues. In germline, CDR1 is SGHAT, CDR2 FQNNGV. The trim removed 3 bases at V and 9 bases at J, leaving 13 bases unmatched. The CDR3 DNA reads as TGTGCCAGCAGCTTTAGACTAGCGGGGGGGCTTTTTTCTCCTGAGCAGTTCTTC. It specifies CASSFRLAGGLFSPEQFF.

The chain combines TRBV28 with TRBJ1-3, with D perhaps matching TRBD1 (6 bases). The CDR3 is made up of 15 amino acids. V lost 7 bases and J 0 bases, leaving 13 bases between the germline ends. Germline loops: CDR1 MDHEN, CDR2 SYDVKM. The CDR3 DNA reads TGTGCCAGCACTCCGGGGGCTAACTCTGGAAACACCATATATTTT. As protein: CASTPGANSGNTIYF. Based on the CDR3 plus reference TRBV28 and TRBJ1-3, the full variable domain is DVKVTQSSRYLVKRTGEKVFLECVQDMDHENMFWYRQDPGLGLRLIYFSYDVKMKEKGDIPEGYSVSREKKERFSLILESASTNQTSMYLCASTPGANSGNTIYFGEGSWLTVV.

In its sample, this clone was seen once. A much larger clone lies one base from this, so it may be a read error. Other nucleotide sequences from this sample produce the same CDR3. CDR3 region: CSARGDTQYF. The DNA of the CDR3 is TGCAGTGCTAGAGGAGATACGCAGTATTTT. The chain employs TRBV20-1 and TRBJ2-3; no firm D call. The CDR3 length is 10 residues. Trimming took 1 base from V and 5 from J, leaving 1 base between them. Germline V gene sequence: CDR1 DFQATT, CDR2 SNEGSKA (reference sequence).

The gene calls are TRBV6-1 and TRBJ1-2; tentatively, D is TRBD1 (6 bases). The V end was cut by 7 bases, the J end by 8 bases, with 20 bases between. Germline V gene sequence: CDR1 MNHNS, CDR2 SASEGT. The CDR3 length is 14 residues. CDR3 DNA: TGTGCCAGCACTTTCTCAGGGGCCCGGTCGGGCTACACCTTC. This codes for CASTFSGARSGYTF.

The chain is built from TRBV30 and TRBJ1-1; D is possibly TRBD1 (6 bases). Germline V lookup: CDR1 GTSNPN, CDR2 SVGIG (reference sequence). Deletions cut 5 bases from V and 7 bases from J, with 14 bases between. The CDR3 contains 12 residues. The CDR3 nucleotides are TGTGCCTGGTATTCGCGGGGGCGTGAAGCTTTCTTT. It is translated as CAWYSRGREAFF.

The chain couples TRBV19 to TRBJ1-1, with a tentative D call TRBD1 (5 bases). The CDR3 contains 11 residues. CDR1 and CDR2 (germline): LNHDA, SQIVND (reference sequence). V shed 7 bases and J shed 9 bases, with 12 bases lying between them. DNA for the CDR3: TGTGCCAGTATGGGGGGATTAAAAGCTTTCTTT. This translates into CASMGGLKAFF.

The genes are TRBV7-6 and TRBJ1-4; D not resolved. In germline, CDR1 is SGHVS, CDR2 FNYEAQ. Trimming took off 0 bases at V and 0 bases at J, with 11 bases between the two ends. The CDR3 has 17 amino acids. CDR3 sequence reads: CASSLARTSATNEKLFF. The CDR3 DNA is TGTGCCAGCAGCTTAGCGAGGACGTCTGCAACTAATGAAAAACTGTTTTTT. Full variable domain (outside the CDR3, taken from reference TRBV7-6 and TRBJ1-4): GAGVSQSPRYKVTKRGQDVALRCDPISGHVSLYWYRQALGQGPEFLTYFNYEAQQDKSGLPNDRFSAERPEGSISTLTIQRTEQRDSAMYRCASSLARTSATNEKLFFGSGTQLSVL.

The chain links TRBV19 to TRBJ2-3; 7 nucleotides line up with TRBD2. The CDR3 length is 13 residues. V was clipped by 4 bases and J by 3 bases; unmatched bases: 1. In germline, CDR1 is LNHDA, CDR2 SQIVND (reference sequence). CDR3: CASSTGLTDTQYF. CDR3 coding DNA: TGTGCCAGTAGTACGGGACTAACAGATACGCAGTATTTT.

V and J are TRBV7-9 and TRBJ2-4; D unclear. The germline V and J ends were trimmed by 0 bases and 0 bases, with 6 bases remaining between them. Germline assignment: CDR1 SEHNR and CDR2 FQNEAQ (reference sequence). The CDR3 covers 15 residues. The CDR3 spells CASSLAEPAKNIQYF. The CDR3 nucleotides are TGTGCCAGCAGCTTAGCGGAGCCAGCCAAAAACATTCAGTACTTC.

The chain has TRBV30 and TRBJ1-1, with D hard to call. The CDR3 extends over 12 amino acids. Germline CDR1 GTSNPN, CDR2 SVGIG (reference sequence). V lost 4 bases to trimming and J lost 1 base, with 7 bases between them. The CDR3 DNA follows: TGTGCCTGGAATTTCTGGAACACTGAAGCTTTCTTT. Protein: CAWNFWNTEAFF.

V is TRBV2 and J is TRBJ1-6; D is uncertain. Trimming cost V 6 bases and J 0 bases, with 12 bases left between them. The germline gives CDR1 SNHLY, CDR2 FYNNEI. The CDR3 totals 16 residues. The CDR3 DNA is TGTGCCAGCAGCACCGGGCCTCCCTCCTATAATTCACCCCTCCACTTT. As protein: CASSTGPPSYNSPLHF. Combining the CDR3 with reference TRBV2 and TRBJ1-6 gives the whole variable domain EPEVTQTPSHQVTQMGQEVILRCVPISNHLYFYWYRQILGQKVEFLVSFYNNEISEKSEIFDDQFSVERPDGSNFTLKIRSTKLEDSAMYFCASSTGPPSYNSPLHFGNGTRLTVT.

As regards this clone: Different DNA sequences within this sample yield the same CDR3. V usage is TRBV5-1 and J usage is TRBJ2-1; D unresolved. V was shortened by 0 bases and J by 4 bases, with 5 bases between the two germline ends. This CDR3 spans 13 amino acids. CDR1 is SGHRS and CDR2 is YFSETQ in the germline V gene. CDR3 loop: CASSLGDYNEQFF. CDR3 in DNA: TGCGCCAGCAGCTTGGGAGATTACAATGAGCAGTTCTTC.

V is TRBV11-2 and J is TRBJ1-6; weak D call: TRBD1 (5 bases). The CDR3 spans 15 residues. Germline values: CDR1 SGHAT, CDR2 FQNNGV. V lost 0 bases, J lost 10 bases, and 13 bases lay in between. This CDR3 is CASSLEGRAESPLHF. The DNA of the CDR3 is TGTGCCAGCAGCTTAGAGGGCAGGGCCGAGTCACCCCTCCACTTT.

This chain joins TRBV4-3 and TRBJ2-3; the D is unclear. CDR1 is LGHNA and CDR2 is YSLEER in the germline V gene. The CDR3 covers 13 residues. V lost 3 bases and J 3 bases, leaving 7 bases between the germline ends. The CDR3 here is CASSQWRTDTQYF. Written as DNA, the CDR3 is TGCGCCAGCAGCCAGTGGCGGACAGATACGCAGTATTTT.

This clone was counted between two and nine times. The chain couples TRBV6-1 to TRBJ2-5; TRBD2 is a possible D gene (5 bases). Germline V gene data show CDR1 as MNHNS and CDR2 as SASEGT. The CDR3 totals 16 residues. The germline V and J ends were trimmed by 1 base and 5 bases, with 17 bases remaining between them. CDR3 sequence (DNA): TGTGCCAGCAGTGAAGGTCGAGGCGGTACGGGGGAGACCCAGTACTTC. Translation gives CASSEGRGGTGETQYF.